One sample yielded the 20 T cell receptor beta chains listed below, sequenced in a study of hypomethylating agent response in myelodysplastic syndrome. Clones were sequenced by immunoSEQ multiplex PCR, and TCRdb holds only the in-frame ones, with some missing. This table holds about 10,000 clones, 83% found once. This specimen consisted of bone marrow, obtained before or after starting hypomethylating agent treatment for myelodysplastic syndrome (not recorded which). These TCRs come from a human donor with myelodysplastic syndrome.

Only a few counts were recorded for this clone. This chain connects TRBV19 to TRBJ1-1; D remains ambiguous. With 5 bases removed from V and 6 bases from J, the gap between germline ends came to 13 bases. The CDR3 is made up of 13 amino acids. Germline lookup yields CDR1 LNHDA and CDR2 SQIVND (reference sequence). Here the CDR3 reads CASSLAPRAEAFF. The CDR3 DNA sequence: TGTGCCAGTAGTTTGGCCCCTAGGGCTGAAGCTTTCTTT. Full variable domain (rest looked up from reference TRBV19 and TRBJ1-1): DGGITQSPKYLFRKEGQNVTLSCEQNLNHDAMYWYRQDPGQGLRLIYYSQIVNDFQKGDIAEGYSVSREKKESFPLTVTSAQKNPTAFYLCASSLAPRAEAFFGQGTRLTVV.

The chain has TRBV19 and TRBJ1-1; D not resolved. CDR3 length equals 13 residues. Germline V gene data show CDR1 as LNHDA and CDR2 as SQIVND (reference sequence). The V gene lost 1 base and the J gene lost 0 bases, with 3 bases spanning the gap. The CDR3 DNA reads TGTGCCAGTAGTATAGGGATGAACACTGAAGCTTTCTTT. It encodes CASSIGMNTEAFF.

The chain recombines TRBV7-3 with TRBJ1-2, with TRBD1 as a possible D gene (6 bases). CDR1 SGHTA and CDR2 FQGTGA come from the germline V gene. The ends were cut back, 5 bases at V and 6 bases at J, with 19 bases in the middle. The length of the CDR3 is 15 residues. CDR3 bases: TGTGCCAGCAGCAAATCCCCCAGGGGCAAGGATGGCTACACCTTC. Its translation is CASSKSPRGKDGYTF.

The J gene is TRBJ2-1, the V gene TRBV4-2; 9 bases are a match to TRBD2. V dropped 2 bases and J dropped 2; count of bases not matched to a gene: 4. CDR3 length equals 16 residues. Germline V gene data show CDR1 as LGHNA and CDR2 as YNFKEQ. CDR3 in DNA: TGTGCCAGCAGCCAAACCCTAGCGGGACCCTACAATGAGCAGTTCTTC. This translates into CASSQTLAGPYNEQFF.

The genes are TRBV11-2 and TRBJ2-2; 11 bases align to TRBD2. Germline V gene sequence: CDR1 SGHAT, CDR2 FQNNGV. Trimming cost V 5 bases and J 5 bases; bases outside gene matches: 10. This CDR3 region has 17 residues. CDR3 loop: CASSLFRGTSGTGELFF. The DNA for the CDR3 is TGTGCCAGCAGCCTCTTCCGGGGGACTAGCGGAACCGGGGAGCTGTTTTTT.

The V and J genes are TRBV5-1 and TRBJ2-5; D remains ambiguous. Trimming stripped 0 bases from V and 1 base from J, with 7 bases between. The CDR3 spans 14 residues. Per the germline V gene, CDR1 is SGHRS and CDR2 is YFSETQ. DNA of the CDR3: TGCGCCAGCAGCTTGGAACCCGGCCAAGAGACCCAGTACTTC. It codes for CASSLEPGQETQYF.

Concerning this clone itself: Sequence at one end of the junction differs from germline and may be a read error. The chain uses TRBV4-1 and TRBJ2-1; 7 bases map to TRBD2. The length of the CDR3 is 14 residues. Germline values: CDR1 MGHRA, CDR2 YSYEKL. CDR3 coding DNA: TGCGCCAGCAGCCAAGCCCTACTAGCGAATGGGCAGTTCTTC. Encoded protein: CASSQALLANGQFF.

The V and J genes are TRBV5-6 and TRBJ1-3; 8 bases align to TRBD1. Germline CDR1 and CDR2: SGHDT and YYEEEE. The CDR3 length is 15 residues. V lost 4 bases, J lost 0 bases, and 3 bases stayed unmatched. CDR3 protein: CASSPGTGSGNTIYF. In DNA form, the CDR3 reads TGTGCCAGCAGCCCGGGGACAGGCTCTGGAAACACCATATATTTT.

The chain has TRBV5-1 and TRBJ2-2; D may be TRBD1 (5 bases). Trimming cost V 2 bases and J 3 bases, with 14 bases left between them. CDR3 length: 16 amino acids. The germline V gene encodes CDR1 SGHRS and CDR2 YFSETQ. The CDR3 spells CASSFKGIVDTGELFF. The CDR3 DNA reads as TGCGCCAGCAGCTTCAAGGGGATTGTGGACACCGGGGAGCTGTTTTTT.

This clone is a singleton in its sample. The V call is TRBV2, the J call TRBJ1-1; D not certain. CDR1 and CDR2 from the germline V gene are SNHLY and FYNNEI. V was pared by 2 bases and J by 4 bases, with 17 bases between. There are 16 residues in the CDR3. The CDR3 coding sequence is TGTGCCAGCAGTGAACTCGAGGGAGCTCGGGGCACTGAAGCTTTCTTT. Encoded protein: CASSELEGARGTEAFF.

This clone was recorded once. The chain has TRBV2 and TRBJ2-7; 10 bases align to TRBD1. The germline CDR1 and CDR2 sequences are SNHLY and FYNNEI. The junction had 6 bases not matched to a gene; V was cut back by 1 base and J by 9 bases. The CDR3 has 14 residues. The CDR3 nucleotides read TGTGCCAGCAGTGAAGGGACAGGGGGATGGAGGCAGTACTTC. Protein: CASSEGTGGWRQYF.

The genes are TRBV7-3 and TRBJ2-1; the D is unclear. Trimming left V 5 bases short and J 9 bases short, with 14 bases between. Germline CDR1 and CDR2: SGHTA and FQGTGA. The CDR3 consists of 13 residues. This CDR3 reads CASSRSRAAEQFF. In nucleotides, the CDR3 is TGTGCCAGCAGCAGAAGTAGGGCAGCTGAGCAGTTCTTC.

The genes are TRBV30 and TRBJ2-1; no clear D. Germline CDR1 and CDR2: GTSNPN and SVGIG (reference sequence). The CDR3 has 15 amino acids. V was shortened by 4 bases and J by 2 bases, with 15 bases between the two germline ends. CDR3 sequence (DNA): TGTGCCTGGATCCCCCGCTGGAGACCCTACAATGAGCAGTTCTTC. Translated: CAWIPRWRPYNEQFF.

V gene TRBV7-3 combines with J gene TRBJ2-1, with 7 bases matching TRBD1. The J segment lost 3 bases and the V segment lost 4 bases, leaving 9 bases of the junction unmatched. This CDR3 comprises 16 residues. Germline V gene lookup returns CDR1 SGHTA and CDR2 FQGTGA. DNA for the CDR3: TGTGCCAGCAGCTCTAAAGACAGGGCTAACTACAATGAGCAGTTCTTC. Residues: CASSSKDRANYNEQFF.

The CDR3 DNA is TGTGCCAGCAAGCTAAGACGGGACACTCTGGGTCACTCCTACGAGCAGTACTTC. Encoded protein: CASKLRRDTLGHSYEQYF. The V call is TRBV27, the J call TRBJ2-7, with D possibly matching TRBD1 (6 bases). Germline CDR1 is MNHEY and CDR2 is SMNVEV (reference sequence). CDR3 length: 18 residues. Between the trimmed V and J ends, which lost 7 bases and 0 bases, there was a span of 25 bases.

The chain couples TRBV10-3 to TRBJ1-4, with TRBD1 as a possible D gene (6 bases). Germline CDR1 reads ENHRY; CDR2 reads SYGVKD. The ends were cut back, 2 bases at V and 7 bases at J, with 29 bases in the middle. This CDR3 region has 20 residues. DNA of the CDR3: TGTGCCATCAGTGAGCCCGCCAGGGGAGCGGGAGGTAGTCCAGTTGAAAAACTGTTTTTT. Protein: CAISEPARGAGGSPVEKLFF.

In its sample, this clone was seen once. The chain carries TRBV5-1 and TRBJ1-1, with no clear D. Germline V gives CDR1 SGHRS, CDR2 YFSETQ. The CDR3 consists of 13 residues. V was shortened by 5 bases and J by 2 bases, with 10 bases between the two germline ends. As DNA, the CDR3 is TGCGCCAGCAGTGGGCTCCGAAACACTGAAGCTTTCTTT. Protein: CASSGLRNTEAFF.

V and J are TRBV5-6 and TRBJ1-1, with D maybe TRBD1 (5 bases). Trimming cost V 1 base and J 10 bases, with 11 bases left between them. The CDR3 spans 12 residues. The germline CDR1 and CDR2 sequences are SGHDT and YYEEEE. In nucleotides, the CDR3 is TGTGCCAGCAGCTTGACCGGGACTTCAGCTTTCTTT. It encodes CASSLTGTSAFF.

The chain recombines TRBV4-1 with TRBJ1-5; D is uncertain. V was shortened by 3 bases and J by 6 bases, with 12 bases between the two germline ends. The CDR3 covers 14 residues. CDR1 is MGHRA, CDR2 YSYEKL, per germline. The CDR3 sequence is CASSHTDIGQPQHF. The CDR3 region has the DNA TGCGCCAGCAGCCATACAGACATTGGTCAGCCCCAGCATTTT.

The chain couples TRBV18 to TRBJ1-1; TRBD1 matches 7 bases. The CDR3 is 17 amino acids. CDR1 and CDR2 from the germline V gene are KGHSH and LQKENI. The J segment lost 3 bases and the V segment lost 2 bases, leaving 12 bases of the junction unmatched. Here the CDR3 reads CASSPLAGGGSYTEAFF. The DNA for the CDR3 is TGTGCCAGCTCACCATTAGCAGGGGGAGGGTCGTACACTGAAGCTTTCTTT.